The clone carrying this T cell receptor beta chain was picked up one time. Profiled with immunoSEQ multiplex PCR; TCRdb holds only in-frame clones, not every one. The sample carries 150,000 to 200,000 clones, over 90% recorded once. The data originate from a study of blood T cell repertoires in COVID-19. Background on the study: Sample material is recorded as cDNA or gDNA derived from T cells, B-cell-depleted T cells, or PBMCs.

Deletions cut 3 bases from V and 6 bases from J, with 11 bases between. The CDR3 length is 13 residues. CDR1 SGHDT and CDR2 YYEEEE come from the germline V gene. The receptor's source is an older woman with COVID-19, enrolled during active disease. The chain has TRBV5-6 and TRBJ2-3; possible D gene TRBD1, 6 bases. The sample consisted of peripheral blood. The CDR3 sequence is CASSWGTGDTQYF. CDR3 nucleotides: TGTGCCAGCAGCTGGGGCACAGGGGATACGCAGTATTTT.